The 9 T cell receptor beta chains below all came from one sample that was sequenced in a study of blood T cell repertoires in COVID-19. Libraries were prepared by immunoSEQ multiplex PCR; TCRdb keeps only in-frame clonotypes and omits some of them. The table has approximately 320,000 clones, around nine tenths seen once. Sequencing used PBMCs or T cells enriched from blood (not recorded which). All receptors derive from a man in his sixties who had recovered from COVID-19.

The chain is built from TRBV18 and TRBJ1-6; D perhaps matches TRBD1 (5 bases). The CDR3 runs to 14 residues. The V gene's germline CDR1 is KGHSH and CDR2 LQKENI. The V end lost 2 bases, the J end lost 7 bases, and 9 bases lay between the germline ends. The CDR3 sequence is CASSPSGTNSPLHF. As DNA, the CDR3 is TGTGCCAGCTCACCAAGCGGGACGAATTCACCCCTCCACTTT.

The chain has TRBV25-1 and TRBJ1-1; D not certain. V shed 3 bases and J shed 3 bases, with 14 bases lying between them. Germline assignment: CDR1 MGHDK and CDR2 SYGVNS. The CDR3 consists of 15 residues. CDR3 bases: TGTGCCAGCAGTGACGCTAGGGTCGGGGACACTGAAGCTTTCTTT. Its protein product is CASSDARVGDTEAFF.

The chain joins TRBV7-9 to TRBJ2-1, with 7 bases fitting TRBD2. The germline V gene has CDR1 SEHNR and CDR2 FQNEAQ (reference sequence). V lost 5 bases, J lost 9 bases, and 7 bases stayed unmatched. The CDR3 sequence is 13 residues long. CDR3 sequence reads: CASSPGGRGEQFF. DNA for the CDR3: TGTGCCAGCAGCCCTGGGGGGAGGGGTGAGCAGTTCTTC.

This chain connects TRBV19 to TRBJ1-6; D may be TRBD1 (5 bases). CDR1 and CDR2 (germline): LNHDA, SQIVND (reference sequence). There are 14 residues in the CDR3. V was trimmed by 5 bases and J by 8 bases, leaving 13 bases between them. The CDR3, as DNA: TGTGCCAGTAGTTTGGTCAGGGATCATTCACCCCTCCACTTT. This translates into CASSLVRDHSPLHF.

The chain couples TRBV7-2 to TRBJ2-7; 7 bases map to TRBD1. The V gene's germline CDR1 is SGHTA and CDR2 FQGNSA. Losses at the gene ends were 5 bases for V and 2 bases for J; bases not matched to a gene: 3. The CDR3 sequence is 13 residues long. The CDR3 DNA reads as TGTGCCAGCAGCACCGGGACAGCCTACGAGCAGTACTTC. This encodes CASSTGTAYEQYF.

V usage is TRBV11-2 and J usage is TRBJ2-1; D call uncertain. Trimming left V 5 bases short and J 3 bases short, with 5 bases between. The CDR3 totals 12 residues. Germline V gives CDR1 SGHAT, CDR2 FQNNGV. The CDR3 loop is CASSVNYNEQFF. In DNA form, the CDR3 reads TGTGCCAGCAGCGTAAACTACAATGAGCAGTTCTTC.

The J gene is TRBJ1-5, the V gene TRBV10-3; D perhaps matches TRBD1 (5 bases). Trimming took 3 bases from V and 5 from J, leaving 8 bases between them. Germline V CDR1 and CDR2: ENHRY, SYGVKD. The CDR3 sequence is 13 residues long. CDR3 in amino acids: CAISDRGDQPQHF. Written as DNA, the CDR3 is TGTGCCATCAGTGATCGGGGGGATCAGCCCCAGCATTTT.

The rearrangement links TRBV24-1 to TRBJ2-1; 10 bases map to TRBD2. The germline V gene encodes CDR1 KGHDR and CDR2 SFDVKD. Unmatched junction bases numbered 4, after V lost 7 bases and J lost 8 bases. The length of the CDR3 is 13 residues. CDR3 in amino acids: CATRASGGHEQFF. CDR3 sequence (DNA): TGTGCCACCAGGGCTAGCGGGGGACATGAGCAGTTCTTC.

This sequence joins TRBV21-1 and TRBJ2-7; TRBD1 was called by the table and not checked on the DNA. TRBV21-1 corresponds to a pseudogene. This CDR3 contains 18 residues. The CDR3 loop is CASSKDGSQGKYSYEQYF. As DNA, the CDR3 is TGTGCCAGCAGCAAAGATGGGTCACAGGGAAAATACTCCTACGAGCAGTACTTC.